The next 12 T cell receptor beta chains were all read from a single sample in a study of blood T cell repertoires in COVID-19. Profiling relied on immunoSEQ multiplex PCR, and the TCRdb table lists in-frame clones only, not all of them. The sample includes about 280,000 clones, approximately 83% of them seen just once. Sequencing used peripheral blood. These TCRs come from a woman aged 65 to 85 with acute or convalescent COVID-19.

The chain combines TRBV5-8 with TRBJ2-2; TRBD1 matches at 7 bases. Looked up from germline, CDR1 is SGHTS and CDR2 is YDEGEE. This CDR3 is built from 15 residues. Unmatched junction bases numbered 8, after V lost 9 bases and J lost 0 bases. The DNA for the CDR3 is TGTGCCACCCAAAGACAGGGAACGAACACCGGGGAGCTGTTTTTT. Its protein product is CATQRQGTNTGELFF.

The chain uses TRBV9 and TRBJ2-3; D is undetermined. Germline V gene data show CDR1 as SGDLS and CDR2 as YYNGEE. V was cut by 7 bases and J by 2 bases, with 8 bases left in between. The CDR3 spans 12 residues. The CDR3 nucleotides read TGTGCCAGCGCTGGCCACACAGATACGCAGTATTTT. Translating gives CASAGHTDTQYF.

This clone was seen more than once but under ten times. This sample includes further DNA sequences coding for the same CDR3. This chain joins TRBV12-3 or TRBV12-4 and TRBJ1-5; no reliable D call. The CDR3 length is 13 residues. Trimming cost V 3 bases and J 5 bases, with 8 bases left between them. The CDR3 DNA reads as TGTGCCAGCAGTTTCAACGGAGATCAGCCCCAGCATTTT. Amino acids: CASSFNGDQPQHF.

The chain carries TRBV6-2 or TRBV6-3 and TRBJ2-3; tentatively, D is TRBD2 (7 bases). The CDR3 spans 15 residues. CDR1 and CDR2 (germline): MNHEY, SVGEGT. Deletions cut 0 bases from V and 4 bases from J, with 11 bases between. CDR3 protein: CASSYSRGGPDTQYF. The CDR3 bases are TGTGCCAGCAGTTACTCAAGGGGGGGCCCAGATACGCAGTATTTT.

The chain uses TRBV9 and TRBJ2-3, with unresolved D. The V gene lost 4 bases and the J gene lost 1 base, with 10 bases spanning the gap. This CDR3 has 14 amino acids. CDR1 is SGDLS, CDR2 YYNGEE, per germline. The CDR3 protein is CASSSIAGTDTQYF. CDR3 in DNA: TGTGCCAGCAGCTCAATAGCTGGCACAGATACGCAGTATTTT.

The chain has TRBV12-3 or TRBV12-4 and TRBJ2-1, with D unclear. This CDR3 has 12 residues. V shed 2 bases and J shed 6 bases, with 5 bases lying between them. The DNA of the CDR3 is TGTGCCAGCAGTTTATCCGGCAATGAGCAGTTCTTC. It codes for CASSLSGNEQFF.

The chain is built from TRBV4-1 and TRBJ2-2; tentative D call: TRBD2 (7 bases). The CDR3 covers 16 residues. V gave up 0 bases and J gave up 3 bases, with 11 bases separating them. The germline CDR1 and CDR2 sequences are MGHRA and YSYEKL. CDR3 loop: CASSQEGGAYTGELFF. The CDR3 coding sequence is TGCGCCAGCAGCCAAGAGGGGGGGGCGTACACCGGGGAGCTGTTTTTT.

The V gene is TRBV28, the J gene TRBJ2-7; 7 nucleotides align to TRBD1. Germline assignment: CDR1 MDHEN and CDR2 SYDVKM. With 4 bases clipped from V and 2 bases from J, the junction kept 5 bases outside the gene matches. CDR3 size: 14 residues. This CDR3 reads CASSSGTAAYEQYF. CDR3 coding DNA: TGTGCCAGCAGTTCCGGGACAGCTGCCTACGAGCAGTACTTC.

This sequence joins TRBV5-8 and TRBJ2-3; 7 bases are shared with TRBD2. With V trimmed by 0 bases and J by 2 bases, 9 bases remained unmatched. The CDR3 is 17 residues long. The germline CDR1 and CDR2 sequences are SGHTS and YDEGEE. The chain's CDR3 is CASSLGSTAGTTDTQYF. CDR3 sequence (DNA): TGTGCCAGCAGCTTGGGATCAACAGCGGGGACCACAGATACGCAGTATTTT.

The chain combines TRBV19 with TRBJ2-1; 8 nucleotides align to TRBD2. V dropped 7 bases and J dropped 2; count of bases not matched to a gene: 4. The CDR3 consists of 14 residues. Germline CDR1 and CDR2: LNHDA and SQIVND (reference sequence). CDR3 DNA: TGTGCCAGTAAGGGCGGGGGGACCTACAATGAGCAGTTCTTC. Protein product: CASKGGGTYNEQFF.

About this clone itself: Different DNA sequences within this sample yield the same CDR3. The rearrangement links TRBV20-1 to TRBJ2-7; D gene unclear. The V end was cut by 1 base, the J end by 2 bases, with 3 bases between. From germline, CDR1 is DFQATT and CDR2 SNEGSKA (reference sequence). The CDR3 contains 11 residues. DNA for the CDR3: TGCAGTGCTAGAGGGCCCTACGAGCAGTACTTC. It encodes CSARGPYEQYF.

J is TRBJ2-7 and V is TRBV28; maybe TRBD1 (6 bases). Germline-derived CDR1 and CDR2 are MDHEN and SYDVKM. The CDR3 is made up of 11 amino acids. Trimming cost V 7 bases and J 6 bases, with 10 bases left between them. The DNA for the CDR3 is TGTGCCAGCACAAACAGGGCCGAGCAGTACTTC. Its translation: CASTNRAEQYF.